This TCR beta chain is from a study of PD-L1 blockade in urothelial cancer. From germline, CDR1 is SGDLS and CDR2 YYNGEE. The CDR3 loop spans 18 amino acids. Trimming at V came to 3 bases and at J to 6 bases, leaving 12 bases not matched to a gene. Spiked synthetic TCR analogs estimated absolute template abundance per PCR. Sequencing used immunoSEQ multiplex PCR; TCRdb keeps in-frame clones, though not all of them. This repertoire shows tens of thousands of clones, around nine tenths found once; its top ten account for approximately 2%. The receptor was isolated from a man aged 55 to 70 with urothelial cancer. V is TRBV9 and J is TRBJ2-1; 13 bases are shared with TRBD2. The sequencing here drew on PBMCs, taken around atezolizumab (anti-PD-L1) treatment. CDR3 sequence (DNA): TGTGCCAGCAGCGCCTCCACCGGGACTAGCGGGATCCCCAATGAGCAGTTCTTC. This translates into CASSASTGTSGIPNEQFF.